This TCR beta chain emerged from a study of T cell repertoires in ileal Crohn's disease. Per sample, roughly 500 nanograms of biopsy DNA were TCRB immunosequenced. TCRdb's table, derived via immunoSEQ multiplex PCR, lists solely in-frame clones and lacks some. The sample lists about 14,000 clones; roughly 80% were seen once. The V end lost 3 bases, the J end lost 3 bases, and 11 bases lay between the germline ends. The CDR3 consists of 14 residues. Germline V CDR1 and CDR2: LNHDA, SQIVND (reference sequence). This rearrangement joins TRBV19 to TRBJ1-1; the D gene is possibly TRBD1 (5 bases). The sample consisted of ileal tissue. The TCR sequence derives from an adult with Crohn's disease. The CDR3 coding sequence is TGTGCCAGTAGTATCTTTTGGGGGGACACTGAAGCTTTCTTT. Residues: CASSIFWGDTEAFF.